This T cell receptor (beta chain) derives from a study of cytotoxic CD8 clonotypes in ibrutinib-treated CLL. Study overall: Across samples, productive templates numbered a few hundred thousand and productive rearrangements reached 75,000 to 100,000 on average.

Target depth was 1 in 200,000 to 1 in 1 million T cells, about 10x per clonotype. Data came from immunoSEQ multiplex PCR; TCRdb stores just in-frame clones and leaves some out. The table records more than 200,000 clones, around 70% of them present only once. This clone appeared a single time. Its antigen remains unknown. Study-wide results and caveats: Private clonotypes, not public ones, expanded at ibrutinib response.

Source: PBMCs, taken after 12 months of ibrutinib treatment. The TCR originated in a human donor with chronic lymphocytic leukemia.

The CDR3 region is CASSLLSSGKGREQFF. The CDR3 DNA sequence: TGTGCCAGCAGTTTATTGTCTAGCGGGAAGGGACGGGAGCAGTTCTTC. The chain carries TRBV27 and TRBJ2-1; 9 nucleotides line up with TRBD2. CDR1 is MNHEY, CDR2 SMNVEV, per germline (reference sequence). The CDR3 is 16 residues long. The J segment lost 10 bases and the V segment lost 1 base, leaving 11 bases of the junction unmatched.